Detailed here is one T cell receptor (beta chain). Its antigen is currently unknown. The data are from a study of T cell responses to AZD1222 COVID-19 vaccine. V was trimmed by 4 bases and J by 1 base, leaving 8 bases between them. The germline gives CDR1 SGHTA, CDR2 FQGNSA. The CDR3 spans 14 residues. Overall study results and limits: The donor group comprised mostly white British people and more females; the analysis possibly underestimated clonal diversity.

Here immunoSEQ multiplex PCR was the method, and the copy in TCRdb shows in-frame clones only, minus some. The sample lists about 150,000 clones, about nine tenths occurring once. The chain is built from TRBV7-2 and TRBJ2-1, with D hard to call. This sequence originates from an adult who received the AZD1222 COVID-19 vaccine. The source was peripheral blood, collected 28 days after the second AZD1222 dose. The CDR3 region has the DNA TGTGCCAGCAGCTCTGGGTGGTCCTACAATGAGCAGTTCTTC. This gives the protein CASSSGWSYNEQFF.